The sequence of this TCR beta chain was determined in a study of tumor-infiltrating lymphocytes in oesophageal squamous cell carcinoma (dated by TCRdb to between 2015 and 2016). The germline V gene (reference sequence) sets CDR1 to SGHNT and CDR2 to YYREEE. Trimming costs V 0 bases and J 7 bases, and their ends lie 14 bases apart. Inclusive of the bounding cysteine and phenylalanine, the CDR3 is 15 residues long. Only the CDR3 portion is preserved as DNA: 45 bases, with reading frame beginning at the first base. Libraries were constructed by PCR. TCRdb names Illumina HiSeq 2000 as the instrument used. Using fastp at Q25 and MiXCR, TCRdb reprocessed the public reads and kept productive beta chains. Every CDR3 protein is listed once, alongside the most common genes and DNA of its rows. The sample table records more than 9,000 distinct CDR3 sequences; roughly half of these occur just once. In total, the top ten clones hold about 22% of the sample.

In this sample, this clonotype turned up many times. Its antigen remains undetermined. One base away there is no much larger clone; base qualities are not given. This receptor was taken from a male donor with esophageal squamous cell carcinoma. The chain is assembled from TRBV5-4 and TRBJ2-4; a tentative D call is TRBD2 (6 bases match). The sample taken for sequencing was esophageal tumor tissue. The sequenced DNA is TGTGCCAGCAGCTTGGCCCTCGGAGGGAGGAACATTCAGTACTTC. Its protein is CASSLALGGRNIQYF.